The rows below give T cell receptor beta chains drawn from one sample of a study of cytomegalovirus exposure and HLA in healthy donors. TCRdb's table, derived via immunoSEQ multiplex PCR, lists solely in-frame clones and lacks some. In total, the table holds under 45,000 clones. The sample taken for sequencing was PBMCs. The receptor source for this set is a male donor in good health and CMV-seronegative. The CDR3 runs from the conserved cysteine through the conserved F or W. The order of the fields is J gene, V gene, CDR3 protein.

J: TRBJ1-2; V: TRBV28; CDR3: CASSPQTGTGYTF
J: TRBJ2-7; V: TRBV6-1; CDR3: CASIQNEQYF
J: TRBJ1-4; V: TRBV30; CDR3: CAWSITTTNEKLFF
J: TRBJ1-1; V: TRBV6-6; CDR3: CASSRDRELAEAFF
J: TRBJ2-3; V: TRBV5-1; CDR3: CASRGLAGADTQYF
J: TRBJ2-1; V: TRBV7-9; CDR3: CASSFSRGQEQFF
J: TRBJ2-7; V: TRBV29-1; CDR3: CSVVTTSSYEQYF
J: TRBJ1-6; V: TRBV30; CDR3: CAWRGGTTLNSPLHF
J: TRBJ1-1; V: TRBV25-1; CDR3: CASSEYLSPNTEAFF
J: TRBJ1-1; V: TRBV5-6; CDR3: CASSFEGRGTEAFF
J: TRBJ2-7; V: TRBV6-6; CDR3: CASSYYQGKHEQYF
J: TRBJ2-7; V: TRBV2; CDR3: CASLRQGLETYEQYF
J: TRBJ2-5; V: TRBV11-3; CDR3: CASSLQGTQETQYF
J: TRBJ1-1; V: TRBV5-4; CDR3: CASSLYRGTEAFF
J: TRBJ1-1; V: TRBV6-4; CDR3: CASIWRLGEGTEAFF
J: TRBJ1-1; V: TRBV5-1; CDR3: CASSSGQGAGTEAFF
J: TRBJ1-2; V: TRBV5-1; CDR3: CASSLTWGLGYTF
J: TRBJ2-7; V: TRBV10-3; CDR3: CAISEWRGGSKQYF
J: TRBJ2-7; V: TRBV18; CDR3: CASSLGLAGYPRVEQYF
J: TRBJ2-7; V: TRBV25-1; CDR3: CASSDPTGVDYEQYF
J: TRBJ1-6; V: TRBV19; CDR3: CASKRQGDNSPLHF
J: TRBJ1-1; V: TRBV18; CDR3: CASSPDIAGTEAFF
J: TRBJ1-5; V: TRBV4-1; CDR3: CASSPNRDRGNQPQHF
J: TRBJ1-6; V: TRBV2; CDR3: CASSDSRQGAGSPLHF